The 29 T cell receptor beta chains listed next were all sequenced from one sample in a study of shared clonotypes between healthy human individuals. TCRdb's table, derived via immunoSEQ multiplex PCR, lists solely in-frame clones and lacks some. This sample has more than 200,000 clones, with 60% to 80% found just once. The sample was memory CD4+ T cells sorted from blood. Noted subset: CD45RA-negative fraction. Receptors were obtained from a man aged 25 to 40 in good health.

V is TRBV2 and J is TRBJ2-5; tentatively, D is TRBD2 (6 bases). With 0 bases removed from V and 4 bases from J, the gap between germline ends came to 12 bases. Germline values: CDR1 SNHLY, CDR2 FYNNEI. The CDR3 length is 15 residues. This chain's CDR3 is CASSEASLARETQYF. The CDR3 DNA sequence: TGTGCCAGCAGTGAAGCATCACTAGCCCGAGAGACCCAGTACTTC.

V usage is TRBV7-6 and J usage is TRBJ2-2; no clear D. V was pared by 1 base and J by 6 bases, with 9 bases between. This CDR3 region has 14 residues. Germline CDR1 and CDR2: SGHVS and FNYEAQ. For the CDR3, the DNA is TGTGCCAGCAGCTTAGGCTTCAGTGCCGGGGAGCTGTTTTTT. Protein sequence: CASSLGFSAGELFF.

The rearrangement links TRBV18 to TRBJ2-2; D ambiguous. V lost 0 bases and J lost 6, with 8 bases in between. CDR1 is KGHSH and CDR2 is LQKENI in the germline V gene. CDR3 length: 14 amino acids. DNA of the CDR3: TGTGCCAGCTCACCACCGTCCGAGGCCGGGGAGCTGTTTTTT. It translates to CASSPPSEAGELFF.

A word on this clone: The same CDR3 is also encoded by other DNA sequences in this sample. J is TRBJ1-5 and V is TRBV7-9; no clear D. The germline V gene encodes CDR1 SEHNR and CDR2 FQNEAQ (reference sequence). V was cut by 4 bases and J by 5 bases, with 9 bases left in between. The CDR3 is made up of 13 amino acids. CDR3 bases: TGTGCCAGCAGCTGGAACACCGATCAGCCCCAGCATTTT. This gives the protein CASSWNTDQPQHF.

The genes are TRBV5-5 and TRBJ2-7, with 10 bases aligning to TRBD2. This CDR3 has 17 amino acids. Germline V lookup: CDR1 SGHKS, CDR2 YYEKEE (reference sequence). Trimming at V came to 4 bases and at J to 6 bases, leaving 16 bases not matched to a gene. In DNA form, the CDR3 reads TGTGCCAGCAGCGAACCACCTCTAGCGGGAGTTTACTCCGAGCAGTACTTC. This codes for CASSEPPLAGVYSEQYF. The full variable domain, completed using reference TRBV5-5 and TRBJ2-7, is DAGVTQSPTHLIKTRGQQVTLRCSPISGHKSVSWYQQVLGQGPQFIFQYYEKEERGRGNFPDRFSARQFPNYSSELNVNALLLGDSALYLCASSEPPLAGVYSEQYFGPGTRLTVT.

Ten or more counts support this clone. The chain combines TRBV11-2 with TRBJ2-3; 7 bases align to TRBD1. The junction had 6 bases not matched to a gene; V was cut back by 5 bases and J by 1 base. Germline lookup yields CDR1 SGHAT and CDR2 FQNNGV. CDR3 length: 15 residues. CDR3 region: CASSLRGQGTDTQYF. The CDR3 region has the DNA TGTGCCAGCAGCCTCCGCGGACAGGGCACAGATACGCAGTATTTT. Drawing the rest from reference TRBV11-2 and TRBJ2-3, the complete variable domain is EAGVAQSPRYKIIEKRQSVAFWCNPISGHATLYWYQQILGQGPKLLIQFQNNGVVDDSQLPKDRFSAERLKGVDSTLKIQPAKLEDSAVYLCASSLRGQGTDTQYFGPGTRLTVL.

This clone appeared a few times. V usage is TRBV5-8 and J usage is TRBJ1-5; 8 nucleotides agree with TRBD1. CDR3 length: 15 residues. J gave up 8 bases and V 0 bases, and 7 bases lay outside the gene matches. CDR1 and CDR2 (germline): SGHTS, YDEGEE. CDR3 DNA: TGTGCCAGCAGCTTGGGGACAGGGATGACAGAGCCCCAGCATTTT. Protein sequence: CASSLGTGMTEPQHF. Drawing the rest from reference TRBV5-8 and TRBJ1-5, the complete variable domain is EAGVTQSPTHLIKTRGQQATLRCSPISGHTSVYWYQQALGLGLQFLLWYDEGEERNRGNFPPRFSGRQFPNYSSELNVNALELEDSALYLCASSLGTGMTEPQHFGDGTRLSIL.

The chain combines TRBV6-6 with TRBJ1-5; no firm D call. V gave up 6 bases and J gave up 5 bases, with 8 bases separating them. The CDR3 extends over 12 amino acids. Looked up from germline, CDR1 is MNHNY and CDR2 is SVGAGI (reference sequence). This chain's CDR3 is CASSLQYQPQHF. The DNA of the CDR3 is TGTGCCAGCAGCCTACAGTATCAGCCCCAGCATTTT.

The chain employs TRBV11-2 and TRBJ2-5; possibly TRBD2 for D (6 bases). V was pared by 0 bases and J by 4 bases, with 12 bases between. The CDR3 length is 15 residues. In germline, CDR1 is SGHAT, CDR2 FQNNGV. CDR3 in amino acids: CASSLEMGGVETQYF. The CDR3 DNA is TGTGCCAGCAGCTTAGAGATGGGCGGGGTAGAGACCCAGTACTTC.

A note on this clone: Different DNA sequences within this sample yield the same CDR3. The chain uses TRBV6-1 and TRBJ1-5; a possible D gene is TRBD1 (5 bases). V lost 6 bases and J lost 3, with 6 bases in between. This CDR3 region has 12 residues. Germline loops: CDR1 MNHNS, CDR2 SASEGT. CDR3 in amino acids: CASSRDNQPQHF. Here the CDR3 DNA reads TGTGCCAGCAGCAGGGACAATCAGCCCCAGCATTTT.

The chain carries TRBV21-1 and TRBJ2-5; the table's D call TRBD1 went unverified against the DNA. TRBV21-1 is reported as a pseudogene. The CDR3 length is 15 residues. CDR3 in amino acids: CASTSHALRGETQYF. The CDR3 bases are TGTGCCAGCACCTCCCACGCGCTCAGGGGGGAGACCCAGTACTTC.

The J gene is TRBJ2-6, the V gene TRBV27, with D possibly TRBD2 on 5 matching bases. The CDR3 is 15 amino acids. V was clipped by 4 bases and J by 0 bases, with 7 bases between them. CDR1 is MNHEY and CDR2 is SMNVEV in the germline V gene (reference sequence). The CDR3 DNA follows: TGTGCCAGCAGTTCCGGGATCTCTGGGGCCAACGTCCTGACTTTC. Translation: CASSSGISGANVLTF.

The chain carries TRBV2 and TRBJ2-3; D gene ambiguous. The germline V and J ends were trimmed by 3 bases and 0 bases, with 10 bases remaining between them. The CDR3 covers 15 residues. CDR1 SNHLY and CDR2 FYNNEI come from the germline V gene. The CDR3 loop is CASSDLGASTDTQYF. The CDR3 nucleotides read TGTGCCAGCAGTGACCTAGGAGCTAGCACAGATACGCAGTATTTT.

This chain connects TRBV28 to TRBJ2-2, with 8 bases that match TRBD2. V trimming: 5 bases; J trimming: 2 bases; junction bases outside the gene matches: 4. The CDR3 length is 15 residues. In germline, CDR1 is MDHEN, CDR2 SYDVKM. The CDR3 sequence is CASSRGRPNTGELFF. In nucleotides, the CDR3 is TGTGCCAGCAGTCGCGGGAGGCCCAACACCGGGGAGCTGTTTTTT.

J is TRBJ1-4 and V is TRBV20-1; D is unclear. The CDR3 sequence is 11 residues long. Trimming took off 4 bases at V and 8 bases at J, with 8 bases between the two ends. Germline V lookup: CDR1 DFQATT, CDR2 SNEGSKA (reference sequence). The CDR3, as DNA: TGCAGTGCTACGTCGGGGGAAAAACTGTTTTTT. It yields the protein CSATSGEKLFF.

The chain employs TRBV28 and TRBJ1-2, with 7 bases lining up with TRBD1. Germline V CDR1 and CDR2: MDHEN, SYDVKM. The junction had 5 bases not matched to a gene; V was cut back by 6 bases and J by 4 bases. This CDR3 region has 13 residues. This chain's CDR3 is CASRTGAGYGYTF. The CDR3 DNA sequence: TGTGCCAGCAGAACAGGGGCCGGCTATGGCTACACCTTC.

The rearrangement joins TRBV10-1 to TRBJ2-1, with a tentative D call TRBD2 (7 bases). V gave up 3 bases and J gave up 7 bases, with 16 bases separating them. The germline gives CDR1 WNHNN, CDR2 SYGVQD (reference sequence). CDR3 size: 15 residues. The CDR3 nucleotides are TGCGCCAGCAGTGAAAAACTGGGGGGGGCAAATGAGCAGTTCTTC. Protein product: CASSEKLGGANEQFF.

The rearrangement uses TRBV15 and TRBJ2-1; 8 bases fit TRBD2. After removal of 5 bases from V and 4 bases from J, the junction contained 10 bases not matched to a gene. CDR1 is LNHNV and CDR2 is YYDKDF in the germline V gene (reference sequence). There are 16 residues in the CDR3. The CDR3 loop is CATSPLPIAGYNEQFF. The CDR3 nucleotides read TGTGCCACCAGCCCCCTTCCGATAGCGGGGTACAATGAGCAGTTCTTC.

This clone was seen only once. This chain joins TRBV7-8 and TRBJ2-7; 9 bases map to TRBD1. Unmatched junction bases numbered 4, after V lost 1 base and J lost 3 bases. This CDR3 region has 15 residues. Per germline, CDR1 SGHVS and CDR2 FQNEAQ. The CDR3 sequence is CASSLVPGQGYEQYF. The CDR3 nucleotides read TGTGCCAGCAGCTTAGTCCCGGGACAGGGCTACGAGCAGTACTTC.

This sequence joins TRBV5-6 and TRBJ2-7, with a weak D call TRBD2 (6 bases). The germline V gene encodes CDR1 SGHDT and CDR2 YYEEEE. The CDR3 is 15 amino acids. V lost 4 bases, J lost 9 bases, and 23 bases lay in between. CDR3 loop: CASSPAQTRNAVQYF. The CDR3 DNA sequence: TGTGCCAGCAGCCCCGCCCAGACTAGAAACGCGGTGCAGTACTTC.

The rearrangement links TRBV15 to TRBJ2-4, with a weak D call TRBD1 (6 bases). Germline lookup yields CDR1 LNHNV and CDR2 YYDKDF (reference sequence). The CDR3 loop spans 13 amino acids. V was pared by 5 bases and J by 16 bases, with 21 bases between. This chain's CDR3 is CATSPALQGSPYF. The CDR3, as DNA: TGTGCCACCAGCCCAGCCCTCCAGGGGTCGCCCTACTTC.

The J gene is TRBJ2-3, the V gene TRBV15; 7 bases are shared with TRBD1. This CDR3 is 16 amino acids long. The V gene's germline CDR1 is LNHNV and CDR2 YYDKDF (reference sequence). The ends lost 0 bases at V and 2 bases at J; junction bases unmatched: 5. The CDR3 reads CATSRDLQGPTDTQYF. For the CDR3, the DNA is TGTGCCACCAGCAGAGATCTACAGGGGCCCACAGATACGCAGTATTTT.

V gene TRBV2 combines with J gene TRBJ2-7; D remains ambiguous. V was shortened by 4 bases and J by 1 base, with 17 bases between the two germline ends. This CDR3 spans 16 amino acids. Germline CDR1 is SNHLY and CDR2 is FYNNEI. CDR3 DNA sequence: TGTGCCAGCAGTGGCCCGAGACGACGAAATTCCTACGAGCAGTACTTC. It is translated as CASSGPRRRNSYEQYF.

The chain uses TRBV9 and TRBJ2-3, with TRBD2 identical over 7 bases. Germline V lookup: CDR1 SGDLS, CDR2 YYNGEE. The CDR3 contains 14 residues. Unmatched junction bases numbered 12, after V lost 9 bases and J lost 5 bases. In nucleotides, the CDR3 is TGTGCCACAAGTGGCAGGGAGGGCGGAGATACGCAGTATTTT. Translation: CATSGREGGDTQYF. Complete variable domain (other parts from reference TRBV9 and TRBJ2-3): DSGVTQTPKHLITATGQRVTLRCSPRSGDLSVYWYQQSLDQGLQFLIQYYNGEERAKGNILERFSAQQFPDLHSELNLSSLELGDSALYFCATSGREGGDTQYFGPGTRLTVL.

There are many counts of this clone. The chain joins TRBV11-3 to TRBJ2-2; 7 nucleotides line up with TRBD2. CDR1 and CDR2 (germline): SGHNT, YENEEA. Germline trimming cut 4 bases from V and 6 bases from J; bases unmatched to any gene: 8. This CDR3 region has 15 residues. The CDR3 DNA is TGTGCCAGCAGCTCCGTAGGCGGGAGTCCCGGGGAGCTGTTTTTT. As protein: CASSSVGGSPGELFF.

Remarks on this clone: Distinct nucleotide sequences in the sample also encode this CDR3. This chain connects TRBV10-3 to TRBJ2-5, with D unresolved. The V end was cut by 1 base, the J end by 5 bases, with 2 bases between. The CDR3 has 11 residues. Germline-derived CDR1 and CDR2 are ENHRY and SYGVKD. The CDR3 here is CAISELETQYF. The CDR3 coding sequence is TGTGCCATCAGTGAGTTGGAGACCCAGTACTTC.

The chain has TRBV19 and TRBJ1-2; 9 positions agree with TRBD1. This CDR3 has 14 amino acids. V lost 7 bases and J lost 3; bases outside the gene matches: 6. The germline V gene has CDR1 LNHDA and CDR2 SQIVND (reference sequence). CDR3 loop: CASIFTGGDYGYTF. The CDR3 bases are TGTGCCAGTATTTTCACAGGGGGCGACTATGGCTACACCTTC.

This rearrangement joins TRBV5-1 to TRBJ2-7; D remains ambiguous. The germline V gene has CDR1 SGHRS and CDR2 YFSETQ. The germline V and J ends were trimmed by 0 bases and 3 bases, with 7 bases remaining between them. This CDR3 has 13 residues. The DNA for the CDR3 is TGCGCCAGCAGCTTGGAGGTGGGCTACGAGCAGTACTTC. This sequence encodes CASSLEVGYEQYF.

In the case of this clone: Other DNA sequences in the sample encode the same CDR3. This chain links TRBV27 with TRBJ2-7; D is uncertain. The germline V gene has CDR1 MNHEY and CDR2 SMNVEV (reference sequence). The CDR3 runs 12 residues. Trimming stripped 5 bases from V and 7 bases from J, with 12 bases between. Here the CDR3 reads CASSPGVDEQYF. CDR3 bases: TGTGCCAGCAGTCCCGGAGTGGATGAGCAGTACTTC.